These T cell receptor beta chains were read from a single sample in a study of cytomegalovirus exposure and HLA in healthy donors. Data came from immunoSEQ multiplex PCR; TCRdb stores just in-frame clones and leaves some out. The table lists some 140,000 clones, approximately 84% of them singletons. Sample: PBMCs. Source of these receptors: a woman aged 30 to 39 in good health and CMV-seronegative. Each CDR3 is given without its conserved first and last residue. A D gene is named only where the DNA matches it firmly.

j_gene	v_gene	d_gene	CDR3aa
TRBJ2-7	TRBV11-2	NA	ASSLVGGHGGKQY
TRBJ2-1	TRBV19	NA	ASSIELGAREQF
TRBJ1-1	TRBV19	NA	ASRAGLNTEAF
TRBJ1-1	TRBV10-1	TRBD1	ASSRGQGEAF
TRBJ2-5	TRBV7-8	NA	ASTPRMESSEPQY
TRBJ1-5	TRBV2	NA	ASSDKGRFQPQH
TRBJ1-6	TRBV7-9	NA	ASSLLGQSAPLH
TRBJ2-5	TRBV27	TRBD2	ASRINGGGETQY
TRBJ1-2	TRBV14	TRBD1	ASSQAGTGGYGYT
TRBJ1-1	TRBV29-1	TRBD1	SVDTGGGTEAF
TRBJ2-7	TRBV18	NA	ASSPLSGGSYEQY
TRBJ2-7	TRBV7-3	TRBD1	ASSLPGQRSYEQY
TRBJ1-6	TRBV7-9	TRBD1	ASSWGSRDRDGR
TRBJ2-7	TRBV9	NA	ASSDGGDSSYEQY
TRBJ1-5	TRBV6-5	TRBD1	ASSYDRAGQPQH
TRBJ2-1	TRBV7-2	NA	ASSLNAANEQF
TRBJ2-3	TRBV4-3	NA	ASSLSYDGSRTDTQY